Listed below are T cell receptor beta chains from one sample, sequenced in a study of blood T cell repertoires in COVID-19. Libraries were prepared by immunoSEQ multiplex PCR; TCRdb keeps only in-frame clonotypes and omits some of them. Here the sample spans approximately 250,000 clones, less than 95% being singletons. The sample comprised PBMCs or T cells enriched from blood (not recorded which). The receptors here all came from a man in his forties who had been exposed to COVID-19. Each CDR3 is given with its conserved first and last residue. The order of the fields is CDR3 length, V gene, D gene, clone size, J gene, CDR3 DNA, CDR3 protein. D genes are given only for firm matches. Expanded clones get a size class; other rows say once, few or many, or leave the size out.

cdr3_length: 19; v_call: TRBV21-1; d_call: .; clone_size: .; j_call: TRBJ2-4; cdr3_nt: TGTGCCAGCAGCTCCAGACAGGGTGCTACCTCGAGGGCCAAAAACATTCAGTACTTC; cdr3_aa: CASSSRQGATSRAKNIQYF
cdr3_length: 16; v_call: TRBV27; d_call: .; clone_size: .; j_call: TRBJ2-5; cdr3_nt: TGTGCCAGCACTCCCCGGGCGGTACTAAGAGGGGAGACCCAGTACTTC; cdr3_aa: CASTPRAVLRGETQYF
cdr3_length: 13; v_call: TRBV15; d_call: TRBD1; clone_size: once; j_call: TRBJ2-7; cdr3_nt: TGTGCCACCAGCAGAGAAGGGGGCACCGAGCAGTACTTC; cdr3_aa: CATSREGGTEQYF
cdr3_length: 14; v_call: TRBV11-1; d_call: .; clone_size: .; j_call: TRBJ2-3; cdr3_nt: TGTGCCAGCAGCCCCCAGACAGGTACAGATACGCAGTATTTT; cdr3_aa: CASSPQTGTDTQYF
cdr3_length: 14; v_call: TRBV4-1; d_call: .; clone_size: .; j_call: TRBJ1-2; cdr3_nt: TGCGCCAGCAGCCAAGTCCAGGGTTCAGGGGGCTACACCTTC; cdr3_aa: CASSQVQGSGGYTF
cdr3_length: 21; v_call: TRBV28; d_call: .; clone_size: .; j_call: TRBJ1-5; cdr3_nt: TGTGCCAGCAGTTTCGTGAGGGGAGCCCTAACTCTTAAGCGGGAGACTCAGCCCCAGCATTTT; cdr3_aa: CASSFVRGALTLKRETQPQHF
cdr3_length: 14; v_call: TRBV7-9; d_call: .; clone_size: .; j_call: TRBJ2-3; cdr3_nt: TGTGCCAGCAGCTTAGTGGACAGACCAGATACGCAGTATTTT; cdr3_aa: CASSLVDRPDTQYF
cdr3_length: 15; v_call: TRBV28; d_call: TRBD2; clone_size: .; j_call: TRBJ2-3; cdr3_nt: TGTGCCAGCAGTTTATACGCGGGAGGGGAAGATACGCAGTATTTT; cdr3_aa: CASSLYAGGEDTQYF
cdr3_length: 16; v_call: TRBV4-2; d_call: .; clone_size: .; j_call: TRBJ1-3; cdr3_nt: TGTGCCAGCAGCCAAACCGGGACATGGTCTGGAAACACCATATATTTT; cdr3_aa: CASSQTGTWSGNTIYF
cdr3_length: 14; v_call: TRBV19; d_call: .; clone_size: .; j_call: TRBJ1-5; cdr3_nt: TGTGCCAGTAGTATTTCAGGGTCCGATCAGCCCCAGCATTTT; cdr3_aa: CASSISGSDQPQHF
cdr3_length: 13; v_call: TRBV19; d_call: .; clone_size: .; j_call: TRBJ1-2; cdr3_nt: TGTGCCAGTACGAAGGGGACAAACTATGGCTACACCTTC; cdr3_aa: CASTKGTNYGYTF
cdr3_length: 15; v_call: TRBV24-1; d_call: .; clone_size: .; j_call: TRBJ2-7; cdr3_nt: TGTGCCACCAGTGATTTGTCAGGGCAATCCTACGAGCAGTACTTC; cdr3_aa: CATSDLSGQSYEQYF
cdr3_length: 11; v_call: TRBV27; d_call: .; clone_size: once; j_call: TRBJ2-7; cdr3_nt: TGTGCCAGCAGTTTCGGGGTAGTGCAGTACTTC; cdr3_aa: CASSFGVVQYF
cdr3_length: 16; v_call: TRBV10-1; d_call: TRBD1; clone_size: .; j_call: TRBJ1-1; cdr3_nt: TGCGCCAGCAGTGAAGGACAGGGCACCCGGAACACTGAAGCTTTCTTT; cdr3_aa: CASSEGQGTRNTEAFF
cdr3_length: 14; v_call: TRBV9; d_call: .; clone_size: once; j_call: TRBJ1-1; cdr3_nt: TGTGCCAGCAGCCCCCGGAGAGGGAACACTGAAGCTTTCTTT; cdr3_aa: CASSPRRGNTEAFF
cdr3_length: 14; v_call: TRBV11-1; d_call: .; clone_size: .; j_call: TRBJ2-7; cdr3_nt: TGTGCCAGCAGCTTCGACAGGATTCCCTACGAGCAGTACTTC; cdr3_aa: CASSFDRIPYEQYF
cdr3_length: 13; v_call: TRBV28; d_call: TRBD2; clone_size: .; j_call: TRBJ2-7; cdr3_nt: TGTGCCGTCAAAGCGGGAGTAGCTGACGAGCAGTACTTC; cdr3_aa: CAVKAGVADEQYF
cdr3_length: 12; v_call: TRBV19; d_call: .; clone_size: .; j_call: TRBJ1-2; cdr3_nt: TGTGCCAGTAGTATCAGTAGCGGGGTATACACCTTC; cdr3_aa: CASSISSGVYTF
cdr3_length: 13; v_call: TRBV4-1; d_call: TRBD1; clone_size: .; j_call: TRBJ1-1; cdr3_nt: TGCGCCAGCAGCCTACAGGGGGCGGGTGAAGCTTTCTTT; cdr3_aa: CASSLQGAGEAFF
cdr3_length: 15; v_call: TRBV5-4; d_call: TRBD1; clone_size: .; j_call: TRBJ2-5; cdr3_nt: TGTGCCAGCAGCCCGGGACAGGGGTCCCAAGAGACCCAGTACTTC; cdr3_aa: CASSPGQGSQETQYF
cdr3_length: 15; v_call: TRBV2; d_call: TRBD1; clone_size: .; j_call: TRBJ1-5; cdr3_nt: TGTGCCAGCAGTGACAGGGGGCGCGGCAATCAGCCCCAGCATTTT; cdr3_aa: CASSDRGRGNQPQHF
cdr3_length: 15; v_call: TRBV29-1; d_call: TRBD1; clone_size: .; j_call: TRBJ2-2; cdr3_nt: TGCAGCGTTGGACACAGGGGAACGAACACCGGGGAGCTGTTTTTT; cdr3_aa: CSVGHRGTNTGELFF
cdr3_length: 17; v_call: TRBV4-1; d_call: TRBD2; clone_size: .; j_call: TRBJ2-1; cdr3_nt: TGCGCCAGCAGCCAAGATAACGCGGGAGGCTCCTACAATGAGCAGTTCTTC; cdr3_aa: CASSQDNAGGSYNEQFF
cdr3_length: 12; v_call: TRBV28; d_call: .; clone_size: .; j_call: TRBJ2-5; cdr3_nt: TGTGCCGCCCGACGGGGATTGGAGACCCAGTACTTC; cdr3_aa: CAARRGLETQYF
cdr3_length: 16; v_call: TRBV3-1/TRBV3-2; d_call: TRBD1; clone_size: .; j_call: TRBJ1-3; cdr3_nt: TGTGCCAGCAGCCAATTGGACAGGGGACATGGAAACACCATATATTTT; cdr3_aa: CASSQLDRGHGNTIYF
cdr3_length: 14; v_call: TRBV14; d_call: TRBD2; clone_size: .; j_call: TRBJ2-7; cdr3_nt: TGTGCCAGCGGGACTAGCGGGAGCTCCTACGAGCAGTACTTC; cdr3_aa: CASGTSGSSYEQYF
cdr3_length: 11; v_call: TRBV28; d_call: .; clone_size: once; j_call: TRBJ1-1; cdr3_nt: TGTGCCAGCCAGAACAGGGAGGAAGCTTTCTTT; cdr3_aa: CASQNREEAFF
cdr3_length: 16; v_call: TRBV9; d_call: .; clone_size: .; j_call: TRBJ1-3; cdr3_nt: TGTGCCAGCAGCGCATGGGACACAAGGTCTGGAAACACCATATATTTT; cdr3_aa: CASSAWDTRSGNTIYF
cdr3_length: 15; v_call: TRBV5-4; d_call: .; clone_size: .; j_call: TRBJ2-1; cdr3_nt: TGTGCCAGCAGCTTGGGGGCGGGAACATACAATGAGCAGTTCTTC; cdr3_aa: CASSLGAGTYNEQFF
cdr3_length: 17; v_call: TRBV4-2; d_call: .; clone_size: .; j_call: TRBJ1-3; cdr3_nt: TGTGCCAGCAGCCAAGACAGGGGCGGGCTCTCTGGAAACACCATATATTTT; cdr3_aa: CASSQDRGGLSGNTIYF
cdr3_length: 13; v_call: TRBV12-3/TRBV12-4; d_call: TRBD1; clone_size: .; j_call: TRBJ1-1; cdr3_nt: TGTGCCAGCAGTAGGACAGGGTTCACTGAAGCTTTCTTT; cdr3_aa: CASSRTGFTEAFF
cdr3_length: 18; v_call: TRBV28; d_call: TRBD1; clone_size: .; j_call: TRBJ2-6; cdr3_nt: TGTGCCAGCAGACGACCACGGGACAGCTTCTCTGGGGCCAACGTCCTGACTTTC; cdr3_aa: CASRRPRDSFSGANVLTF
cdr3_length: 15; v_call: TRBV19; d_call: TRBD1; clone_size: .; j_call: TRBJ2-7; cdr3_nt: TGTGCCAGTAGTATAGACCGGGACAGCTCCTACGAGCAGTACTTC; cdr3_aa: CASSIDRDSSYEQYF
cdr3_length: 17; v_call: TRBV9; d_call: TRBD2; clone_size: once; j_call: TRBJ2-1; cdr3_nt: TGTGCCAGCAGCCCTGGGGGACTAGCGGGCTCCTACAATGAGCAGTTCTTC; cdr3_aa: CASSPGGLAGSYNEQFF
cdr3_length: 15; v_call: TRBV6-5; d_call: TRBD2; clone_size: few; j_call: TRBJ2-2; cdr3_nt: TGTGCCAGCAGTTATTTCCTAGCGGGCGCCGGGGAGCTGTTTTTT; cdr3_aa: CASSYFLAGAGELFF